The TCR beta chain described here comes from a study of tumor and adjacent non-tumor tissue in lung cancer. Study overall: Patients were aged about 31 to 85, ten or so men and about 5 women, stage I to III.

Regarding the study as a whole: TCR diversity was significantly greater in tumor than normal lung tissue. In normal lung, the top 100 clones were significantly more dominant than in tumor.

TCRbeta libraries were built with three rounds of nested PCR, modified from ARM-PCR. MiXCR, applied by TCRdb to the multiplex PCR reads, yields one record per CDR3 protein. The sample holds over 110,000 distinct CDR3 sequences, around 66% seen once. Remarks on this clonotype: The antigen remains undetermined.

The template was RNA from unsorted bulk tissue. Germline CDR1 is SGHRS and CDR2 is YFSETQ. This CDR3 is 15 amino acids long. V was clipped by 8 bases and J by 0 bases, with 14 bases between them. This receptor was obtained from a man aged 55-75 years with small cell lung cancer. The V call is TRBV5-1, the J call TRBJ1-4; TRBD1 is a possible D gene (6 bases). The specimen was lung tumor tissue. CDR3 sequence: CARSPGQTTNEKLFF. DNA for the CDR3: TGCGCCAGAAGCCCAGGACAGACAACTAATGAAAAACTGTTTTTT.